The 13 T cell receptor beta chains listed next were all sequenced from one sample in a study of blood T cell repertoires in COVID-19. Libraries were prepared by immunoSEQ multiplex PCR; TCRdb keeps only in-frame clonotypes and omits some of them. There are about 59,000 clones in the sample; about 89% occur only once, and roughly 6.7% lies in the top ten. Specimen: peripheral blood. These TCRs come from a man aged 55 to 69 with active or convalescent COVID-19.

The chain carries TRBV5-4 and TRBJ1-1; 7 nucleotides match TRBD1. V was pared by 5 bases and J by 4 bases, with 11 bases of the junction left unmatched. The CDR3 is 15 residues long. The germline gives CDR1 SGHNT, CDR2 YYREEE (reference sequence). The CDR3 loop reads CASSFGQAGGTEAFF. As DNA, the CDR3 is TGTGCCAGCAGTTTTGGACAGGCTGGCGGCACTGAAGCTTTCTTT.

The J gene is TRBJ2-3, the V gene TRBV29-1, with 9 nucleotides matching TRBD2. The CDR3 is 16 amino acids. V lost 5 bases to trimming and J lost 2 bases; unmatched junction nucleotides: 11. Germline values: CDR1 SQVTM, CDR2 ANQGSEA. In DNA form, the CDR3 reads TGCAGCGTTCTGACACCCCTAGCGGGACACACAGATACGCAGTATTTT. This sequence encodes CSVLTPLAGHTDTQYF.

The rearrangement joins TRBV21-1 to TRBJ1-1. TRBV21-1 is a pseudogene. The length of the CDR3 is 18 residues. The DNA for the CDR3 is TGTGCCAGCAGCGTTGGACATCCCCGGGAGAGGTTTAACACTGAAGCTTTCTTT. This codes for CASSVGHPRERFNTEAFF.

The gene calls are TRBV28 and TRBJ1-3, with D possibly TRBD1 on 5 matching bases. The V and J ends lost 5 bases and 3 bases respectively, with 8 bases between them. The CDR3 totals 13 residues. Germline values: CDR1 MDHEN, CDR2 SYDVKM. CDR3 DNA sequence: TGTGCCAGCAGTACGGGACTTGGAAACACCATATATTTT. Translated, it gives CASSTGLGNTIYF. Filled out from reference TRBV28 and TRBJ1-3, the complete variable domain reads DVKVTQSSRYLVKRTGEKVFLECVQDMDHENMFWYRQDPGLGLRLIYFSYDVKMKEKGDIPEGYSVSREKKERFSLILESASTNQTSMYLCASSTGLGNTIYFGEGSWLTVV.

The chain combines TRBV2 with TRBJ2-2; tentative D call: TRBD1 (6 bases). The germline V and J ends were trimmed by 5 bases and 6 bases, with 7 bases remaining between them. CDR1 and CDR2 from the germline V gene are SNHLY and FYNNEI. The CDR3 has 12 amino acids. The CDR3 here is CASSQGPGELFF. DNA for the CDR3: TGTGCCAGCAGTCAGGGGCCCGGGGAGCTGTTTTTT.

The J gene is TRBJ1-1, the V gene TRBV7-3; TRBD1 aligns across 8 bases. Germline V lookup: CDR1 SGHTA, CDR2 FQGTGA. The ends lost 5 bases at V and 5 bases at J; junction bases unmatched: 7. The length of the CDR3 is 14 residues. CDR3 loop: CASSRDRGSTEAFF. The CDR3 DNA follows: TGTGCCAGCAGCCGTGACAGGGGAAGTACTGAAGCTTTCTTT.

CDR3 amino acids: CASSLVGTGMFYF. The CDR3 bases are TGTGCCAGCAGCTTAGTTGGGACAGGCATGTTTTACTTC. J is TRBJ2-7 and V is TRBV7-2; 8 bases match TRBD1. CDR3 size: 13 residues. The germline gives CDR1 SGHTA, CDR2 FQGNSA. The junction had 9 bases not matched to a gene; V was cut back by 1 base and J by 13 bases. The variable domain in full, completed from reference TRBV7-2 and TRBJ2-7, reads GAGVSQSPSNKVTEKGKDVELRCDPISGHTALYWYRQSLGQGLEFLIYFQGNSAPDKSGLPSDRFSAERTGGSVSTLTIQRTQQEDSAVYLCASSLVGTGMFYFGPGTRLTVT.

J is TRBJ1-1 and V is TRBV29-1; possible D gene TRBD1, 5 bases. The germline gives CDR1 SQVTM, CDR2 ANQGSEA. This CDR3 is built from 15 residues. The germline V and J ends were trimmed by 4 bases and 3 bases, with 18 bases remaining between them. Written as DNA, the CDR3 is TGCAGCGTTGGCCTCTTCCAGGGCCAGGACACTGAAGCTTTCTTT. Encoded protein: CSVGLFQGQDTEAFF.

The table lists this clone with a count of one. The chain couples TRBV18 to TRBJ1-3, with D perhaps matching TRBD1 (6 bases). Germline V gives CDR1 KGHSH, CDR2 LQKENI. The V end was cut by 6 bases, the J end by 4 bases, with 13 bases between. The CDR3 has 14 residues. CDR3 DNA sequence: TGTGCCAGCTCGGAACAGGGTGACGGAAACACCATATATTTT. This codes for CASSEQGDGNTIYF.

The chain couples TRBV3-1 (or the pseudogene TRBV3-2) to TRBJ1-6; D possibly corresponds to TRBD1 (5 bases). The germline V gene has CDR1 LGHDT and CDR2 YNNKEL (reference sequence). The CDR3 has 14 residues. The V end lost 4 bases, the J end lost 7 bases, and 11 bases lay between the germline ends. The CDR3 loop is CASSLRGGNSPLHF. As DNA, the CDR3 is TGTGCCAGCAGCCTCCGGGGGGGAAATTCACCCCTCCACTTT.

This clone is a singleton in its sample. The gene calls are TRBV9 and TRBJ1-6, with 9 bases matching TRBD1. V lost 4 bases and J lost 6; bases outside the gene matches: 5. CDR3 size: 15 residues. Germline V CDR1 and CDR2: SGDLS, YYNGEE. Here the CDR3 reads CASSSRQGGNSPLHF. For the CDR3, the DNA is TGTGCCAGCAGCTCGAGACAGGGGGGTAATTCACCCCTCCACTTT.

This clone has a single count. The chain combines TRBV21-1 with TRBJ2-1; whether TRBD2, the table's D call, matches the DNA was not checked. TRBV21-1 is noted as a pseudogene. The CDR3 sequence is 15 residues long. The DNA of the CDR3 is TGTGCCAGCAGCAAGGGCGCAGCGGGAGGACATGAGCAGTTCTTC. Its protein is CASSKGAAGGHEQFF.

This chain uses TRBV5-1 with TRBJ2-7, with 9 bases fitting TRBD1. This CDR3 has 14 residues. The V and J ends lost 4 bases and 3 bases, in that order; junction bases with no gene match: 5. Germline CDR1 reads SGHRS; CDR2 reads YFSETQ. CDR3 DNA sequence: TGCGCCAGCAGCCGGCAGACAGGGGGCTACGAGCAGTACTTC. This encodes CASSRQTGGYEQYF. Supplemented by reference TRBV5-1 and TRBJ2-7, the full variable domain reads KAGVTQTPRYLIKTRGQQVTLSCSPISGHRSVSWYQQTPGQGLQFLFEYFSETQRNKGNFPGRFSGRQFSNSRSEMNVSTLELGDSALYLCASSRQTGGYEQYFGPGTRLTVT.